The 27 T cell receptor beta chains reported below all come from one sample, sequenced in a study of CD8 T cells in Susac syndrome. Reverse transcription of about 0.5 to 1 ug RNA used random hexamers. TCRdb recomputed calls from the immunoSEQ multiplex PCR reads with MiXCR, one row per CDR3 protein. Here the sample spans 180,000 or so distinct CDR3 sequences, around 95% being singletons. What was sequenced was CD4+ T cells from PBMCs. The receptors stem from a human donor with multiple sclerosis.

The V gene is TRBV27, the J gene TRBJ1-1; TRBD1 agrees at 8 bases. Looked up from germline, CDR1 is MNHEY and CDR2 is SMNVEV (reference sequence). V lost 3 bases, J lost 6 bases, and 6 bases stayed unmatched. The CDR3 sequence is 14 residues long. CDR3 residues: CASSLDRAGAEAFF. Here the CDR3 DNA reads TGTGCCAGCAGTTTGGACAGGGCCGGGGCTGAAGCTTTCTTT.

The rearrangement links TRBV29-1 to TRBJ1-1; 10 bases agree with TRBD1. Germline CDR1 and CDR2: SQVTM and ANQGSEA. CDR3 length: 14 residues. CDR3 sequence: CASTPGTGDTEAFF. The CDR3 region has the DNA TGCGCCTCCACGCCCGGGACAGGGGACACTGAAGCTTTCTTT.

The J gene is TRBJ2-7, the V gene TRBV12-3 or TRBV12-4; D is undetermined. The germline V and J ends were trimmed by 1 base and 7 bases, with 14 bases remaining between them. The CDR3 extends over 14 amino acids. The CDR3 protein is CASSLGMFSREQYF. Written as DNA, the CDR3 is TGTGCCAGCAGTTTAGGGATGTTCTCGCGGGAGCAGTACTTC.

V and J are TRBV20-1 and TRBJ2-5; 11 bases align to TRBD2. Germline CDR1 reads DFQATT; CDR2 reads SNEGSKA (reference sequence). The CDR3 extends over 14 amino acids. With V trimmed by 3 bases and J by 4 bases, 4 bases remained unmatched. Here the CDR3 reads CSASRLAGRETQYF. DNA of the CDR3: TGCAGTGCTAGCAGACTAGCGGGGAGAGAGACCCAGTACTTC.

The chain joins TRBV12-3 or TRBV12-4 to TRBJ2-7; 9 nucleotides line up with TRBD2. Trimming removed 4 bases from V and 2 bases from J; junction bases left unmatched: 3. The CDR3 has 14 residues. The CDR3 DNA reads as TGTGCCAGCAGTTATAGCGGGGGCGCCTACGAGCAGTACTTC. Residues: CASSYSGGAYEQYF.

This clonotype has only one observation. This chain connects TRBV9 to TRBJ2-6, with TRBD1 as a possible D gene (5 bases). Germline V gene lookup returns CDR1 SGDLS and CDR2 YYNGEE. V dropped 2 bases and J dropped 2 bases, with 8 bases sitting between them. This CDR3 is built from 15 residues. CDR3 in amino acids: CASSVGHAGANVLTF. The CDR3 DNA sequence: TGTGCCAGCAGCGTCGGACATGCTGGGGCCAACGTCCTGACTTTC.

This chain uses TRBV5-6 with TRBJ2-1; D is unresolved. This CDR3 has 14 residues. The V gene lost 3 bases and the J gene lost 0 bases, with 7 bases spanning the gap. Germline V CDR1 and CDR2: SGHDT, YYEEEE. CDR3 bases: TGTGCCAGCAGCTACACATCCTCCTACAATGAGCAGTTCTTC. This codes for CASSYTSSYNEQFF.

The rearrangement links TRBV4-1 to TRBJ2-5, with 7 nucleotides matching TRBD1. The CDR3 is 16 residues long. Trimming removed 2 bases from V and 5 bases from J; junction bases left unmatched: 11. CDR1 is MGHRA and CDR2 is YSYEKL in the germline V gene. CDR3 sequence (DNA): TGCGCCAGCAGCCAACTACCGCGACAGGGTGGGGAGACCCAGTACTTC. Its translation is CASSQLPRQGGETQYF.

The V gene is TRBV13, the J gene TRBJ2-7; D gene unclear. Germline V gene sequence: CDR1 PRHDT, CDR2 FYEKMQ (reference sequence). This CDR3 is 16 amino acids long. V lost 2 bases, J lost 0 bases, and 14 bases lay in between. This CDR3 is CASSLIRSANSYEQYF. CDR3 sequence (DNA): TGTGCCAGCAGCTTAATCAGGTCGGCTAACTCCTACGAGCAGTACTTC.

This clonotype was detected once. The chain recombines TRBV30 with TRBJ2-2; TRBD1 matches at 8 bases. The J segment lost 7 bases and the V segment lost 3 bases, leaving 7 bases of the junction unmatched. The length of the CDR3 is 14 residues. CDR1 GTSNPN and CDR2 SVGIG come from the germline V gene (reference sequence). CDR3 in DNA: TGTGCCTGGAGGATGACAGGGGCCAACGGGGAGCTGTTTTTT. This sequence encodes CAWRMTGANGELFF.

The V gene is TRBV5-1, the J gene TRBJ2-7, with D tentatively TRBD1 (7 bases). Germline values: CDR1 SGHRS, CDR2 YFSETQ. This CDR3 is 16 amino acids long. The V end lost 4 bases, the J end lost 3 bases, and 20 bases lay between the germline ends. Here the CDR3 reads CASSRQGGELNYEQYF. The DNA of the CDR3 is TGCGCCAGCAGCCGCCAGGGGGGCGAACTGAACTACGAGCAGTACTTC.

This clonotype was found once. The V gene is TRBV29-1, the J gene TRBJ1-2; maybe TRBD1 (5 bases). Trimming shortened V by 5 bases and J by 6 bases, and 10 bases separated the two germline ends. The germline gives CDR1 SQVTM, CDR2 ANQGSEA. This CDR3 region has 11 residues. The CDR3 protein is CSVWDLNGYTF. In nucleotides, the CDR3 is TGCAGCGTTTGGGACCTCAATGGCTACACCTTC.

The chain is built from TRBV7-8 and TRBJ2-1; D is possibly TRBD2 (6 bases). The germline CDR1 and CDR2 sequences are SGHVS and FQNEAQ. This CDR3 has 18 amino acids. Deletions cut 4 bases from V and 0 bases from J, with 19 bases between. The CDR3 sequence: CASSSSVQASASYNEQFF. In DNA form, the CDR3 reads TGTGCCAGCAGCTCCTCGGTACAGGCTAGCGCCTCCTACAATGAGCAGTTCTTC.

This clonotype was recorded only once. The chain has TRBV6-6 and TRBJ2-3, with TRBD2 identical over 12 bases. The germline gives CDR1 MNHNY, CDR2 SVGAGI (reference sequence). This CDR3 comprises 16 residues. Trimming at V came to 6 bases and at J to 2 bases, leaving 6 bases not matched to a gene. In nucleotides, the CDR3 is TGTGCCAGCAGACGTGGACTAGCGGGAAACACAGATACGCAGTATTTT. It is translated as CASRRGLAGNTDTQYF.

CDR3 region: CASSPPGLAGNTIYF. CDR3 nucleotides: TGTGCCAGCAGCCCCCCCGGGCTAGCAGGAAACACCATATATTTT. The chain uses TRBV3-1 and TRBJ1-3; D is ambiguous. The CDR3 is 15 amino acids. The germline V gene has CDR1 LGHDT and CDR2 YNNKEL (reference sequence). V lost 4 bases, J lost 4 bases, and 14 bases lay in between.

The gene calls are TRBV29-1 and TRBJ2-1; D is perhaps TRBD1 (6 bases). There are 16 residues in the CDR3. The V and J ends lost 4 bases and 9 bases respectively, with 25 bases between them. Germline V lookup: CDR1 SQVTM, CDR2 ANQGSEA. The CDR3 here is CSVGGPGTKLRGEQFF. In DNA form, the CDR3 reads TGCAGCGTTGGAGGACCCGGGACAAAATTGAGGGGTGAGCAGTTCTTC.

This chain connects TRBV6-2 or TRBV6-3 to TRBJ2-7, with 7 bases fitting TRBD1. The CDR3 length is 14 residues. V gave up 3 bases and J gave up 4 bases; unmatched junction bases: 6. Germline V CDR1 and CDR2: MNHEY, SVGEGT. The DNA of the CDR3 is TGTGCCAGCAGTTATACCCGGGACAGATACGAGCAGTACTTC. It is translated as CASSYTRDRYEQYF.

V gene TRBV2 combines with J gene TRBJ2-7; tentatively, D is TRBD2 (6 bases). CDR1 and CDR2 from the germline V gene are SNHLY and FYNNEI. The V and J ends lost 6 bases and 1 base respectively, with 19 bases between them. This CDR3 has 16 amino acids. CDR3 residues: CASRRDGGLGSYEQYF. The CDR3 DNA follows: TGTGCCAGCAGGCGGGACGGAGGGTTAGGGTCCTACGAGCAGTACTTC. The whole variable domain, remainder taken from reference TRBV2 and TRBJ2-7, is EPEVTQTPSHQVTQMGQEVILRCVPISNHLYFYWYRQILGQKVEFLVSFYNNEISEKSEIFDDQFSVERPDGSNFTLKIRSTKLEDSAMYFCASRRDGGLGSYEQYFGPGTRLTVT.

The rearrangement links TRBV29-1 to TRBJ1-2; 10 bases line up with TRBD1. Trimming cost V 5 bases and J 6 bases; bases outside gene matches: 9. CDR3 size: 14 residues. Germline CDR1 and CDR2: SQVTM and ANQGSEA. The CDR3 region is CSVRGTGAMDGYTF. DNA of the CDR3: TGCAGCGTTCGAGGGACAGGGGCAATGGATGGCTACACCTTC. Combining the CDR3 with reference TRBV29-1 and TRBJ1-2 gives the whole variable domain SAVISQKPSRDICQRGTSLTIQCQVDSQVTMMFWYRQQPGQSLTLIATANQGSEATYESGFVIDKFPISRPNLTFSTLTVSNMSPEDSSIYLCSVRGTGAMDGYTFGSGTRLTVV.

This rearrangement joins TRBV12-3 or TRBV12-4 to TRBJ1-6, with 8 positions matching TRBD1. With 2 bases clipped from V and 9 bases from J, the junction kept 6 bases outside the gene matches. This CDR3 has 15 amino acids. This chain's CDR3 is CASSLLQGASSPLHF. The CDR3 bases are TGTGCCAGCAGTTTATTGCAGGGGGCGAGTTCACCCCTCCACTTT.

CDR3 sequence (DNA): TGCAGTGCTCCCCTTAGTCCCGGGGGGCGCGTTGGCTACACCTTC. Translating gives CSAPLSPGGRVGYTF. This sequence joins TRBV20-1 and TRBJ1-2; D might be TRBD1 (6 bases). V lost 5 bases and J lost 7, with 23 bases in between. This CDR3 has 15 residues. Germline V lookup: CDR1 DFQATT, CDR2 SNEGSKA (reference sequence).

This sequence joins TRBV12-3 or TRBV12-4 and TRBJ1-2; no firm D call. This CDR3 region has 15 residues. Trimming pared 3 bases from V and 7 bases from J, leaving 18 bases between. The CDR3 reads CASSFAVVRTPGYTF. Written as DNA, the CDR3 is TGTGCCAGCAGTTTCGCAGTAGTCCGGACGCCTGGCTACACCTTC.

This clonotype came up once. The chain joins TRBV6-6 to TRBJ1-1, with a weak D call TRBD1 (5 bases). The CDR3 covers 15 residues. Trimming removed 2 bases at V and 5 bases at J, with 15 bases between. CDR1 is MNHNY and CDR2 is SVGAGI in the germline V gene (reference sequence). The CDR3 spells CASSYVMGVGTEAFF. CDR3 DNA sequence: TGTGCCAGCAGTTACGTCATGGGGGTGGGGACTGAAGCTTTCTTT.

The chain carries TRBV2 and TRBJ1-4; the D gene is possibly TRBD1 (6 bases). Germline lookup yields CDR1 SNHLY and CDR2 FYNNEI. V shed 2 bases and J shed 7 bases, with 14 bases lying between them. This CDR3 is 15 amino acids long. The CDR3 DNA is TGTGCCAGCAGTGAACAGGGGATCGCTGGTGAAAAACTGTTTTTT. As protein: CASSEQGIAGEKLFF. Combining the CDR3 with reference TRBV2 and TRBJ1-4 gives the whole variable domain EPEVTQTPSHQVTQMGQEVILRCVPISNHLYFYWYRQILGQKVEFLVSFYNNEISEKSEIFDDQFSVERPDGSNFTLKIRSTKLEDSAMYFCASSEQGIAGEKLFFGSGTQLSVL.

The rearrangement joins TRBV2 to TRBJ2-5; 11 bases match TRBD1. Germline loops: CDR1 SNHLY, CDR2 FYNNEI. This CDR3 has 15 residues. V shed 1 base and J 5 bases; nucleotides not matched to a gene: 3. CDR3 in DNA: TGTGCCAGCAGTGAAGGGACAGGGGGCTTCGAGACCCAGTACTTC. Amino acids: CASSEGTGGFETQYF.

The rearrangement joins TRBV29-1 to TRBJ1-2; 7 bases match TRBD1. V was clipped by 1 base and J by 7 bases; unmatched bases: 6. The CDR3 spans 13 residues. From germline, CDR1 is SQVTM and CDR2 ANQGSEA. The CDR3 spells CSVEGTGAVGYTF. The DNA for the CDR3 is TGCAGCGTTGAAGGCACAGGGGCGGTTGGCTACACCTTC.

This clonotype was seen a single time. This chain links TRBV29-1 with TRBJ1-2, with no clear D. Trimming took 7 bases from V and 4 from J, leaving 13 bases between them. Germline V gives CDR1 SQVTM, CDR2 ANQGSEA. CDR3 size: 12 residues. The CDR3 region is CSALDGVYGYTF. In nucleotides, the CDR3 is TGCAGCGCTCTGGACGGAGTCTATGGCTACACCTTC.